Shown below are 13 T cell receptor beta chains from a single sample sequenced in a study of T cells after somatic rescue of genetic block (dated by TCRdb to the early 2020s). Libraries came from the immunoSEQ multiplex PCR assay. The clones in this table, taken by TCRdb from immuneACCESS, are in-frame only. Not every clone is retained; where verified, under half of the shortfall comes from an unresolved V gene, and the cause of the rest is unknown. Counted in this sample were tens of thousands of clones; roughly 93% of them appeared once. The biggest ten clones account for about 3% of the sample. The source material was peripheral blood mononuclear cells (PBMCs). These receptors originate from a man in his thirties or forties.

Turning to this clone: The junction does not match germline at one end; this may be a read error. The V call is TRBV7-7, the J call TRBJ2-2; D is perhaps TRBD1 (8 bases). CDR3 length: 17 residues. Germline V gives CDR1 SSHAT, CDR2 FNYEAQ (reference sequence). The CDR3 spells CASSLSGGQGNTGELFF. Here the CDR3 DNA reads TGTGCTAGCAGCTTATCGGGAGGACAGGGGAACACCGGGGAGCTGTTTTTT.

This chain joins TRBV19 and TRBJ2-7, with TRBD2 identical over 13 bases. Trimming took 4 bases from V and 3 from J; bases not matched to a gene: 15. CDR1 is LNHDA, CDR2 SQIVND, per germline (reference sequence). The CDR3 runs 19 residues. Written as DNA, the CDR3 is TGTGCCAGTAGTACAAGACAGGCCGGACTAGCGGGAGAGAACTACGAGCAGTACTTC. It specifies CASSTRQAGLAGENYEQYF.

The rearrangement joins TRBV2 to TRBJ2-7; TRBD1 matches at 7 bases. The germline gives CDR1 SNHLY, CDR2 FYNNEI. V lost 8 bases to trimming and J lost 6 bases; unmatched junction nucleotides: 10. The CDR3 covers 13 residues. In nucleotides, the CDR3 is TGTGCCAGCCGACCGACAGGGTCTTCCGAGCAGTACTTC. Its protein product is CASRPTGSSEQYF.

This rearrangement joins TRBV7-3 to TRBJ2-3; D is uncertain. The CDR3 covers 12 residues. Germline loops: CDR1 SGHTA, CDR2 FQGTGA. V lost 0 bases and J 5 bases, leaving 3 bases between the germline ends. The CDR3 is CASSLTGDTQYF. The CDR3 region has the DNA TGTGCCAGCAGCTTAACGGGAGATACGCAGTATTTT. The whole variable domain, filled in from reference TRBV7-3 and TRBJ2-3, reads GAGVSQTPSNKVTEKGKYVELRCDPISGHTALYWYRQSLGQGPEFLIYFQGTGAADDSGLPNDRFFAVRPEGSVSTLKIQRTERGDSAVYLCASSLTGDTQYFGPGTRLTVL.

The chain is built from TRBV6-1 and TRBJ1-2; D not certain. V gave up 5 bases and J gave up 4 bases, with 17 bases separating them. This CDR3 contains 15 residues. Germline CDR1 MNHNS, CDR2 SASEGT. The CDR3 is CASSNQPRAPYGYTF. The DNA for the CDR3 is TGTGCCAGCAGTAACCAACCGAGAGCCCCCTATGGCTACACCTTC.

The rearrangement joins TRBV21-1 to TRBJ1-3; whether TRBD1, the table's D call, matches the DNA was not checked. TRBV21-1 constitutes a pseudogene. The CDR3 is 16 amino acids. As DNA, the CDR3 is TGTGCCAGCAGCGGAGACAGGGAACCCTCTGGAAACACCATATATTTT. Its translation: CASSGDREPSGNTIYF.

The chain links TRBV4-1 to TRBJ1-6; the D gene is possibly TRBD1 (6 bases). The V gene's germline CDR1 is MGHRA and CDR2 YSYEKL. V was pared by 0 bases and J by 7 bases, with 10 bases between. This CDR3 is 15 amino acids long. The chain's CDR3 is CASSQDGTMNSPLHF. CDR3 coding DNA: TGCGCCAGCAGCCAAGATGGGACAATGAATTCACCCCTCCACTTT.

DNA of the CDR3: TGCGCCAGCACCTTAGCGGGAGGGCCTGGGGGGCAGTACTTC. Amino acid sequence: CASTLAGGPGGQYF. This chain uses TRBV10-2 with TRBJ2-7; 11 bases line up with TRBD2. Trimming removed 7 bases from V and 9 bases from J; junction bases left unmatched: 11. Germline lookup yields CDR1 WSHSY and CDR2 SAAADI. The CDR3 spans 14 residues.

The rearrangement links TRBV5-8 to TRBJ1-6, with unresolved D. Germline V gene sequence: CDR1 SGHTS, CDR2 YDEGEE. The V end lost 5 bases, the J end lost 5 bases, and 14 bases lay between the germline ends. This CDR3 is 15 amino acids long. The CDR3 protein is CASRSWPPDNSPLHF. CDR3 in DNA: TGTGCCAGCAGAAGTTGGCCGCCGGATAATTCACCCCTCCACTTT.

The chain recombines TRBV5-1 with TRBJ2-5, with TRBD2 matching over 16 bases. Germline-derived CDR1 and CDR2 are SGHRS and YFSETQ. The J segment lost 2 bases and the V segment lost 4 bases, leaving 8 bases of the junction unmatched. This CDR3 has 18 residues. The CDR3 DNA reads as TGCGCCAGCAGCCCGGGACTAGCGGGGGGGCCGGGGCAAGAGACCCAGTACTTC. Protein sequence: CASSPGLAGGPGQETQYF.

The V gene is TRBV15, the J gene TRBJ2-1, with TRBD1 as a possible D gene (6 bases). This CDR3 has 17 amino acids. Per germline, CDR1 LNHNV and CDR2 YYDKDF (reference sequence). V lost 1 base to trimming and J lost 7 bases, with 20 bases between them. The CDR3 is CATSRGVGPGARNEQFF. CDR3 nucleotide sequence: TGTGCCACCAGCAGAGGGGTGGGGCCAGGGGCGCGGAATGAGCAGTTCTTC. The entire variable domain, with the rest obtained from reference TRBV15 and TRBJ2-1, is as follows: DAMVIQNPRYQVTQFGKPVTLSCSQTLNHNVMYWYQQKSSQAPKLLFHYYDKDFNNEADTPDNFQSRRPNTSFCFLDIRSPGLGDTAMYLCATSRGVGPGARNEQFFGPGTRLTVL.

The chain recombines TRBV7-2 with TRBJ2-7; the D gene is possibly TRBD1 (6 bases). V was shortened by 7 bases and J by 0 bases, with 10 bases between the two germline ends. The CDR3 is 13 residues long. The germline V gene encodes CDR1 SGHTA and CDR2 FQGNSA. In nucleotides, the CDR3 is TGTGCCAGCAACCTGGACAGCTCCTACGAGCAGTACTTC. It is translated as CASNLDSSYEQYF.

The V and J genes are TRBV25-1 and TRBJ2-5; TRBD1 aligns across 7 bases. CDR3 length: 15 residues. J lost 7 bases, V lost 5 bases, and 13 bases had no gene match. CDR1 is MGHDK, CDR2 SYGVNS, per germline. CDR3 sequence reads: CASSPHLGTARTQYF. The CDR3 bases are TGTGCCAGCAGTCCTCACCTCGGGACAGCTCGGACCCAGTACTTC.